This TCR beta chain came from a study of cytomegalovirus exposure and HLA in healthy donors. Study-wide background: HLA-typed donors were the source of about 85 million unique TCRs, which an early data release held.

The study, taken as a whole, reports: Cytomegalovirus-associated status was assigned to about 170 TCR beta chains. Later, an analysis found that common viral pathogens appeared to be linked with several of the most significant clusters. Specificity of three CMV-associated chains for CMV antigens was verified in vitro.

Germline V gene lookup returns CDR1 GTSNPN and CDR2 SVGIG (reference sequence). V lost 6 bases, J lost 8 bases, and 19 bases lay in between. The CDR3 spans 13 residues. Regarding this clone: What it binds is not known.

60 Vbeta and 13 Jbeta primers were used in PCR. The table came from immunoSEQ multiplex PCR; TCRdb's copy has only in-frame clones and leaves some out. In the table there are tens of thousands of clones, roughly 80% of which are singletons. The receptor comes from a girl aged 2 to 9 in good health and CMV-seropositive. The V and J genes are TRBV30 and TRBJ1-2; tentatively, D is TRBD1 (6 bases). The specimen was PBMCs. This chain's CDR3 is CACRDTGSYGYTF. CDR3 in DNA: TGTGCCTGCAGAGATACAGGGTCTTACGGCTACACCTTC.